This record covers a single T cell receptor beta chain. The antigen is unknown. The primer mix had 60 Vbeta and 13 Jbeta primers. Assay: immunoSEQ multiplex PCR; the TCRdb copy retains only in-frame clones and omits some. The sample yields approximately 130,000 clones, less than 80% seen once. Germline V gene lookup returns CDR1 SGHTA and CDR2 FQGNSA. This CDR3 comprises 14 residues. V lost 3 bases, J lost 6 bases, and 14 bases lay in between. The sample originates from a study of cytomegalovirus exposure and HLA in healthy donors. On the study more broadly: Earlier findings included some 100 million unique TCR beta sequences obtained from some 180 million T cells. Study-level results: TCR beta sequences reportedly predicted most subjects' HLA-A and HLA-B alleles accurately. Over 150 TCR beta chains were listed as cytomegalovirus-associated.

This receptor was obtained from a man aged 50-60 years in good health and CMV-seropositive. The sequencing sample was made of PBMCs. This sequence joins TRBV7-2 and TRBJ1-1; the D is unclear. Here the CDR3 reads CASSFTVTPAEAFF. In DNA, the CDR3 is TGTGCCAGCAGCTTTACGGTTACCCCCGCTGAAGCTTTCTTT.